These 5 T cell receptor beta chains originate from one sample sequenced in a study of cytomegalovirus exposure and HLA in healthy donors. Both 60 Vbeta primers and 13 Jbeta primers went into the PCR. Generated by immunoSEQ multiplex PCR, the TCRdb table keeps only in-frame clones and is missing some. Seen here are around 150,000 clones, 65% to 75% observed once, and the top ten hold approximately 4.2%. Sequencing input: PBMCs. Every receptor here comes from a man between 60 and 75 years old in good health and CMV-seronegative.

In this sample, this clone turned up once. CDR3 protein: CASSLGGFGEPQHF. CDR3 sequence (DNA): TGTGCCAGCAGCTTAGGAGGTTTTGGTGAGCCCCAGCATTTT. The rearrangement links TRBV7-6 to TRBJ1-5; D is unclear. In germline, CDR1 is SGHVS, CDR2 FNYEAQ. There are 14 residues in the CDR3. V was pared by 1 base and J by 8 bases, with 12 bases between.

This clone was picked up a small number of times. Here the CDR3 DNA reads TGTGCCCAGGGTCGGGAGACCCAGTACTTC. This codes for CAQGRETQYF. The chain couples TRBV5-4 to TRBJ2-5; D may be TRBD1 (5 bases). Trimming removed 10 bases from V and 5 bases from J, with 9 bases in between. CDR3 length: 10 residues. The germline CDR1 and CDR2 sequences are SGHNT and YYREEE (reference sequence).

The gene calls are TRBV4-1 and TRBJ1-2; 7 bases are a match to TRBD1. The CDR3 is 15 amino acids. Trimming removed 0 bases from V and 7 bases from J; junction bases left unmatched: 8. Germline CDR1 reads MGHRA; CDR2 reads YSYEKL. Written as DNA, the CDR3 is TGCGCCAGCAGCCAAGATAGGGGGCGCGGCATTGGCTACACCTTC. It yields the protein CASSQDRGRGIGYTF.

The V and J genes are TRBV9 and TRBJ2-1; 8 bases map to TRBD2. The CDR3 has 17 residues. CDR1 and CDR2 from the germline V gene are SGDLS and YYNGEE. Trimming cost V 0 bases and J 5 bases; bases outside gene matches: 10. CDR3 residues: CASSVESGTSGDNEQFF. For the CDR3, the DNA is TGTGCCAGCAGCGTAGAGAGTGGGACTAGTGGTGACAATGAGCAGTTCTTC. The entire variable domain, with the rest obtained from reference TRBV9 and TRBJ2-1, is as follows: DSGVTQTPKHLITATGQRVTLRCSPRSGDLSVYWYQQSLDQGLQFLIQYYNGEERAKGNILERFSAQQFPDLHSELNLSSLELGDSALYFCASSVESGTSGDNEQFFGPGTRLTVL.

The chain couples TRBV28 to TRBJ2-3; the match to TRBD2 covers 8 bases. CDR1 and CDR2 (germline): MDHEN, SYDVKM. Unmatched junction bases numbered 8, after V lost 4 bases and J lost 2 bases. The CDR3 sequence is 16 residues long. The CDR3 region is CASSSLREVDTDTQYF. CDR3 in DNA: TGTGCCAGCAGTTCTTTGCGGGAGGTAGACACAGATACGCAGTATTTT.